A single sample is the source of the 2 T cell receptor beta chains below, sequenced in a study of blood T cell repertoires in COVID-19 (TCRdb year 2020). The library was produced with the immunoSEQ multiplex PCR assay. The source is immuneACCESS, and TCRdb retained only in-frame sequences with V and J called. Part of the clones is not carried over; for the studies checked, unresolved V genes explain less than half of this, and the remainder is unexplained. The sample table shows about 220,000 clones, and roughly 85% are seen once. 2.4% of the sample is taken by the ten largest. Source material: peripheral blood. Every receptor here comes from a woman between 65 and 79 years old with COVID-19, enrolled during active disease.

The V and J genes are TRBV15 and TRBJ1-1; 10 bases match TRBD1. CDR3 size: 15 residues. V shed 4 bases, J shed 3 bases, and the junction held 5 bases outside the gene matches. The germline V gene encodes CDR1 LNHNV and CDR2 YYDKDF (reference sequence). The CDR3 DNA sequence: TGTGCCACCAGCAAAGACAGGGGGCGGGACACTGAAGCTTTCTTT. This gives the protein CATSKDRGRDTEAFF.

The chain joins TRBV19 to TRBJ1-6; 7 positions match TRBD1. J was trimmed by 2 bases and V by 5 bases; bases with no gene match: 6. This CDR3 is built from 16 residues. CDR1 and CDR2 (germline): LNHDA, SQIVND (reference sequence). CDR3 amino acids: CASSREQGAYNSPLHF. In DNA, the CDR3 is TGTGCCAGTAGTCGAGAGCAGGGGGCCTATAATTCACCCCTCCACTTT.